This T cell receptor (beta chain) was captured by sequencing in a study of T cells in localized non-small cell lung cancer. Some clones are missing from TCRdb's copy, which holds only in-frame ones; the method was immunoSEQ multiplex PCR. The sample has 90,000 to 95,000 clones; around 90% are singletons. The CDR3 spans 17 residues. The V and J ends lost 0 bases and 0 bases, in that order; junction bases with no gene match: 5. Germline V gives CDR1 SGHRS, CDR2 YFSETQ. Sequences were derived from PBMCs, sampled before any cancer treatment. The chain combines TRBV5-1 with TRBJ1-3; TRBD1 aligns across 8 bases. The source is a woman aged 35-75 years with stage II squamous cell lung carcinoma. The CDR3 loop is CASSLGGTGSSGNTIYF. The CDR3 DNA follows: TGCGCCAGCAGCTTGGGAGGGACAGGTAGCTCTGGAAACACCATATATTTT.